This paragraph covers one TCR beta chain sequence. The CDR3 contains 16 residues. Trimming removed 6 bases at V and 1 base at J, with 17 bases between. Germline CDR1 reads MNHNY; CDR2 reads SVGAGI (reference sequence). The data originate from a study of shared clonotypes between healthy human individuals. The data were produced by immunoSEQ multiplex PCR, yet TCRdb's version contains in-frame clones alone and is incomplete. Found here are 550,000 to 850,000 clones, 74% of them singletons; the top ten hold approximately 1.8%. This receptor was obtained from a woman aged 30 to 39 in good health. The chain recombines TRBV6-6 with TRBJ2-3, with D uncertain. The material sequenced was memory CD4+ T cells sorted from blood. Indicated subset: CD45RA-negative fraction. CDR3: CASSQSLYFGTDTQYF. CDR3 nucleotide sequence: TGTGCCAGCAGCCAATCCCTCTACTTCGGCACAGATACGCAGTATTTT.